The rows below give T cell receptor beta chains drawn from one sample of a study of Ad26.COV2.S vaccination and SARS-CoV-2 variants. Here immunoSEQ multiplex PCR was the method, and the copy in TCRdb shows in-frame clones only, minus some. This table holds roughly 92,000 clones, roughly 85% found once. Sequenced here: peripheral blood, sampled after recovery from COVID-19. The receptors were gathered from a human donor who had recovered from COVID-19. Both conserved end residues are part of each CDR3. The order of the fields is J gene, clone size, D gene, V gene, CDR3 DNA, CDR3 protein. The D gene is left open where the match is weak. For some rows the clone size is stated as once, few or many, or as a class when expanded; others skip it.

>TRBJ2-7|.|TRBD2|TRBV6-6
TGTGCCAGCAGTCATACTAGCGGGAGCTCCTACGAGCAGTACTTC
CASSHTSGSSYEQYF
>TRBJ2-7|once|TRBD2|TRBV7-9
TGTGCCAGCAGCCCCTTCCCGGGACTAGCGGGAGGCCTTTACGAGCAGTACTTC
CASSPFPGLAGGLYEQYF
>TRBJ2-7|.|.|TRBV2
TGTGCCAGCAGTGAGCGGGCGGTAGAGTATAACTACGAGCAGTACTTC
CASSERAVEYNYEQYF
>TRBJ2-1|.|TRBD2|TRBV6-5
TGTGCCAGCAGTTACGCTAGCGGGAGAAATGAGCAGTTCTTC
CASSYASGRNEQFF
>TRBJ2-7|.|TRBD2|TRBV6-5
TGTGCCAGCAGTTACGGGACTAGCGGGAGCTACGAGCAGTACTTC
CASSYGTSGSYEQYF
>TRBJ1-5|.|TRBD1|TRBV28
TGTGCCAGCAGCCCTCCTGACAGGGGTAGCAATCAGCCCCAGCATTTT
CASSPPDRGSNQPQHF
>TRBJ1-1|.|TRBD1|TRBV18
TGTGCCAGCTCACCGACAGGGGGGGGGACTGAAGCTTTCTTT
CASSPTGGGTEAFF
>TRBJ1-4|.|.|TRBV4-3
TGCGCCAGCAGCCAGGGAGGGACACAGAATGAAAAACTGTTTTTT
CASSQGGTQNEKLFF
>TRBJ2-1|.|.|TRBV18
TGTGCCAGCTCGGATCCCGGGACTCGACAAGAGCAGTTCTTC
CASSDPGTRQEQFF
>TRBJ2-3|.|.|TRBV11-2
TGTGCCAGCAGATGGGGGGAACGGGGCACAGATACGCAGTATTTT
CASRWGERGTDTQYF
>TRBJ1-4|.|.|TRBV2
TGTGCCAGACGCCTTACAACTAATGAAAAACTGTTTTTT
CARRLTTNEKLFF
>TRBJ2-5|.|.|TRBV6-2/TRBV6-3
TGTGCCAGCAGTTACAAAGAGACCCAGTACTTC
CASSYKETQYF
>TRBJ1-2|.|TRBD1|TRBV7-9
TGTGCCAGCAGCCCCCAGGGGGCGATGAGCGGCTACACCTTC
CASSPQGAMSGYTF
>TRBJ1-5|.|.|TRBV27
TGTGCCAGCAGTCCGTCGAGGTCCAATCAGCCCCAGCATTTT
CASSPSRSNQPQHF
>TRBJ1-2|.|.|TRBV12-5
TGTGCTAGTGGTTTGGTACAATCCGTGACCTTC
CASGLVQSVTF
>TRBJ2-7|.|.|TRBV6-1
TGTGCCAGCAGTGATGGGACATCCTACGAGCAGTACTTC
CASSDGTSYEQYF
>TRBJ2-7|.|.|TRBV5-1
TGCGCCAGCAGCTCGACGACAGGTTCCTACGAGCAGTACTTC
CASSSTTGSYEQYF
>TRBJ2-5|.|TRBD2|TRBV4-3
TGCGCCAGCAGCCCTGGGACTAGCGGGAGGGATATGGAGACCCAGTACTTC
CASSPGTSGRDMETQYF
>TRBJ2-3|.|.|TRBV7-8
TGTGCCAGCAGCTTGATCCCAACAAGCGGGCTCCGGGATACGCAGTATTTT
CASSLIPTSGLRDTQYF
>TRBJ1-1|few|.|TRBV7-9
TGTGCCAGCAGCCCTTCTGGGTCTGAAGCTTTCTTT
CASSPSGSEAFF
>TRBJ2-2|.|TRBD2|TRBV19
TGTGCCAGTAGTATTTACAGCGGGGGACTAGCGGTTAACACCGGGGAGCTGTTTTTT
CASSIYSGGLAVNTGELFF
>TRBJ2-3|.|TRBD2|TRBV28
TGTGCCAGCAGTTCTCATAGCGGGAGGGGGGATACGCAGTATTTT
CASSSHSGRGDTQYF
>TRBJ2-2|.|TRBD2|TRBV29-1
TGCAGCGCCCGGCCGCGGGAGGGCCTCACCGGGGAGCTGTTTTTT
CSARPREGLTGELFF
>TRBJ2-5|once|.|TRBV24-1
TGTGCCACCAGTGATGCACACAGGGCCGGGGAGACCCAGTACTTC
CATSDAHRAGETQYF
>TRBJ1-2|.|TRBD1|TRBV5-1
TGCGCCAGCAGCTTGACAGGGGATCGGGGCTACACCTTC
CASSLTGDRGYTF
>TRBJ2-7|.|.|TRBV5-5
TGTGCCAGCAGCCCCGCGGACAGAAGGACCGGGAAGCGGATTTACGAGCAGTACTTC
CASSPADRRTGKRIYEQYF
>TRBJ2-2|.|TRBD1|TRBV7-7
TGTGCCAGCAGCCCTTCGACAGGGGTTGGCACCGGGGAGCTGTTTTTT
CASSPSTGVGTGELFF
>TRBJ1-2|.|.|TRBV28
TGTGCCAGCAGTCCGAGCTCGAGGGTCTTCGGCTACACCTTC
CASSPSSRVFGYTF
>TRBJ1-1|.|.|TRBV19
TGTGCCAGTGGGACGACGGGTGAAGCTTTCTTT
CASGTTGEAFF
>TRBJ2-1|.|.|TRBV4-2
TGTGCCAGCAGCCACTCCCGGCGGACTTTCGCGGGCAATGAGCAGTTCTTC
CASSHSRRTFAGNEQFF
>TRBJ1-1|.|TRBD1|TRBV9
TGTGCCAGCAGCGTAGGTGTCTCGGACAGGGGATCTGAAGCTTTCTTT
CASSVGVSDRGSEAFF
>TRBJ2-7|.|TRBD2|TRBV27
TGTGCCAGCATGGGATCGACTAGCGTGGCCAGGTACGAGCAGTACTTC
CASMGSTSVARYEQYF
>TRBJ2-5|.|.|TRBV5-7
TGTGCCAGCAGCTTGGGGACAGAGTTCCAAGAGACCCAGTACTTC
CASSLGTEFQETQYF